The sequence of this T cell receptor beta chain was determined in a study of blood T cell repertoires in COVID-19. CDR3 length: 14 amino acids. V was cut by 6 bases and J by 2 bases, with 13 bases left in between. Germline V gene lookup returns CDR1 LGHDT and CDR2 YNNKEL (reference sequence). The assay was immunoSEQ multiplex PCR, and TCRdb's table has in-frame clones only and misses some. The sample consists of roughly 41,000 clones, about 85% of them appearing once. The material sequenced was peripheral blood. This clonotype was sampled from a man in his 60s with COVID-19, enrolled during active disease. The genes are TRBV3-1 (or the pseudogene TRBV3-2) and TRBJ1-1; D uncertain. The CDR3 loop is CASRRMRANTEAFF. CDR3 DNA sequence: TGTGCCAGCAGGAGGATGAGGGCTAACACTGAAGCTTTCTTT.